These 22 T cell receptor beta chains originate from one sample sequenced in a study of shared clonotypes between healthy human individuals. Clones were read by immunoSEQ multiplex PCR, and TCRdb kept only the in-frame ones, dropping some. In the table there are roughly 410,000 clones, 96% of which are singletons. The sequencing input was memory CD8+ T cells sorted from blood. Indicated subset: CD45RO+ cells pooled with CCR7-negative TemRA cells. Receptors were obtained from a young man in good health.

The CDR3 sequence is CASSEQKGRGLAYGYTF. The CDR3 DNA follows: TGTGCCAGCAGTGAACAGAAGGGCAGGGGGCTAGCCTATGGCTACACCTTC. The rearrangement joins TRBV6-1 to TRBJ1-2, with 8 bases that match TRBD1. The CDR3 spans 17 residues. In germline, CDR1 is MNHNS, CDR2 SASEGT. V shed 2 bases, J shed 4 bases, and the junction held 12 bases outside the gene matches.

This chain connects TRBV5-3 to TRBJ2-1; D not resolved. TRBV5-3 carries the ORF label, with uncertain function. With 0 bases removed from V and 10 bases from J, the gap between germline ends came to 8 bases. CDR3 size: 12 residues. CDR3 in DNA: TGTGCCAGAAGCTTGGTTGGGCCAGAGCAGTTCTTC. This codes for CARSLVGPEQFF.

The rearrangement uses TRBV15 and TRBJ1-2, with D hard to call. Trimming cost V 5 bases and J 1 base, with 14 bases left between them. This CDR3 is built from 15 residues. CDR1 LNHNV and CDR2 YYDKDF come from the germline V gene (reference sequence). This CDR3 is CATSRAGSLNYGYTF. The CDR3 bases are TGTGCCACCAGCCGGGCCGGGTCCCTTAACTATGGCTACACCTTC.

The chain employs TRBV30 and TRBJ1-3, with D tentatively TRBD1 (5 bases). Trimming left V 4 bases short and J 2 bases short, with 12 bases between. CDR1 is GTSNPN, CDR2 SVGIG, per germline (reference sequence). This CDR3 has 14 amino acids. CDR3 bases: TGTGCCTGGAATAGATTGGGACCTGGAAACACCATATATTTT. Protein sequence: CAWNRLGPGNTIYF.

V gene TRBV18 combines with J gene TRBJ2-3; 9 nucleotides align to TRBD1. The ends lost 1 base at V and 3 bases at J; junction bases unmatched: 5. Per germline, CDR1 KGHSH and CDR2 LQKENI. This CDR3 region has 16 residues. The CDR3 spells CASSPRTGQGTDTQYF. CDR3 coding DNA: TGTGCCAGCTCACCACGAACGGGACAGGGAACAGATACGCAGTATTTT.

The chain carries TRBV5-1 and TRBJ2-1; 8 nucleotides align to TRBD2. The junction had 10 bases not matched to a gene; V was cut back by 3 bases and J by 8 bases. Germline V lookup: CDR1 SGHRS, CDR2 YFSETQ. The CDR3 consists of 15 residues. The CDR3 DNA follows: TGCGCCAGCAGCTACCGGACTAGCACTGCCGATGAGCAGTTCTTC. This gives the protein CASSYRTSTADEQFF. Supplemented by reference TRBV5-1 and TRBJ2-1, the full variable domain reads KAGVTQTPRYLIKTRGQQVTLSCSPISGHRSVSWYQQTPGQGLQFLFEYFSETQRNKGNFPGRFSGRQFSNSRSEMNVSTLELGDSALYLCASSYRTSTADEQFFGPGTRLTVL.

The rearrangement joins TRBV18 to TRBJ2-1; D might be TRBD1 or TRBD2, each matching 5 bases. V was pared by 5 bases and J by 3 bases, with 14 bases between. Germline CDR1 and CDR2: KGHSH and LQKENI. The CDR3 covers 15 residues. This CDR3 reads CASSSSGTNYNEQFF. The CDR3 DNA follows: TGTGCCAGCTCATCATCCGGGACCAACTACAATGAGCAGTTCTTC.

The chain joins TRBV7-2 to TRBJ2-6; D not resolved. V lost 8 bases and J 4 bases, leaving 3 bases between the germline ends. This CDR3 has 11 residues. Germline V CDR1 and CDR2: SGHTA, FQGNSA. CDR3: CASSGANVLTF. The CDR3 DNA sequence: TGTGCCAGCTCGGGGGCCAACGTCCTGACTTTC.

The chain links TRBV5-1 to TRBJ1-5; D not certain. The CDR3 sequence is 15 residues long. Trimming removed 5 bases at V and 6 bases at J, with 18 bases between. Germline-derived CDR1 and CDR2 are SGHRS and YFSETQ. Here the CDR3 DNA reads TGCGCCAGCAGGTCTGGGTCACCCCGGGGTCAGCCCCAGCATTTT. It specifies CASRSGSPRGQPQHF.

The CDR3 DNA is TGTGCCAGCAGCTTGGCGGGAGTGAGGAATACGCAGTATTTT. The encoded protein is CASSLAGVRNTQYF. The J gene is TRBJ2-3, the V gene TRBV7-9; TRBD2 agrees at 7 bases. The germline V gene encodes CDR1 SEHNR and CDR2 FQNEAQ (reference sequence). J was trimmed by 7 bases and V by 3 bases; bases with no gene match: 7. This CDR3 spans 14 amino acids.

Worth noting for this clone: This sample also contains other DNA sequences that code for the same CDR3. The V and J genes are TRBV5-1 and TRBJ2-5, with D tentatively TRBD1 (6 bases). Germline-derived CDR1 and CDR2 are SGHRS and YFSETQ. V was pared by 5 bases and J by 1 base, with 12 bases between. The CDR3 totals 14 residues. For the CDR3, the DNA is TGCGCCAGCAGTCTGGGACAAGTCCAAGAGACCCAGTACTTC. Protein sequence: CASSLGQVQETQYF.

CDR3 protein: CTSSQDPGSYEQYF. The CDR3 DNA is TGCACCAGCAGCCAAGATCCCGGGTCCTACGAGCAGTACTTC. The chain employs TRBV1 and TRBJ2-7; the table calls TRBD2, which could not be checked here. TRBV1 is an annotated pseudogene. The CDR3 contains 14 residues.

This clone was recorded once. The chain recombines TRBV7-3 with TRBJ2-3, with 7 bases matching TRBD2. The CDR3 consists of 15 residues. From germline, CDR1 is SGHTA and CDR2 FQGTGA. The V and J ends lost 5 bases and 2 bases, in that order; junction bases with no gene match: 7. CDR3 in DNA: TGTGCCAGCAGCCTTAGAGCGGGGCCCACAGATACGCAGTATTTT. Amino acids: CASSLRAGPTDTQYF.

The V gene is TRBV27, the J gene TRBJ2-2; 9 positions agree with TRBD2. Germline CDR1 MNHEY, CDR2 SMNVEV (reference sequence). Trimming cost V 6 bases and J 6 bases; bases outside gene matches: 8. This CDR3 is 15 amino acids long. CDR3 sequence (DNA): TGTGCCAGCAGCCCCTCTTCTAGCGGGGCCGGGGAGCTGTTTTTT. Amino acids: CASSPSSSGAGELFF.

This sequence joins TRBV7-9 and TRBJ2-1; D perhaps matches TRBD1 (5 bases). The CDR3 length is 15 residues. The germline V and J ends were trimmed by 5 bases and 8 bases, with 19 bases remaining between them. Germline V gene lookup returns CDR1 SEHNR and CDR2 FQNEAQ (reference sequence). The CDR3 DNA is TGTGCCAGCAGCCTAAGTCCCGGGTCACAGGATGAGCAGTTCTTC. Its protein product is CASSLSPGSQDEQFF.

The CDR3 protein is CASSLGGQGNTEAFF. The CDR3 DNA follows: TGTGCCAGCAGTTTAGGGGGACAGGGGAACACTGAAGCTTTCTTT. This chain connects TRBV28 to TRBJ1-1; 9 positions match TRBD1. The CDR3 runs to 15 residues. Germline assignment: CDR1 MDHEN and CDR2 SYDVKM. Trimming removed 2 bases from V and 1 base from J; junction bases left unmatched: 2. Combining the CDR3 with reference TRBV28 and TRBJ1-1 gives the whole variable domain DVKVTQSSRYLVKRTGEKVFLECVQDMDHENMFWYRQDPGLGLRLIYFSYDVKMKEKGDIPEGYSVSREKKERFSLILESASTNQTSMYLCASSLGGQGNTEAFFGQGTRLTVV.

This chain joins TRBV7-9 and TRBJ1-1; D is uncertain. The V and J ends lost 4 bases and 1 base respectively, with 7 bases between them. This CDR3 has 13 amino acids. Germline assignment: CDR1 SEHNR and CDR2 FQNEAQ (reference sequence). CDR3 bases: TGTGCCAGCAGCTGGATAAAGAACACTGAAGCTTTCTTT. As protein: CASSWIKNTEAFF. The full variable domain, in which reference TRBV7-9 and TRBJ1-1 provide the parts outside the CDR3, is DTGVSQNPRHKITKRGQNVTFRCDPISEHNRLYWYRQTLGQGPEFLTYFQNEAQLEKSRLLSDRFSAERPKGSFSTLEIQRTEQGDSAMYLCASSWIKNTEAFFGQGTRLTVV.

This clone has a single count. The chain recombines TRBV19 with TRBJ2-1; 13 nucleotides agree with TRBD2. The length of the CDR3 is 15 residues. V was pared by 3 bases and J by 9 bases, with 5 bases of the junction left unmatched. Germline CDR1 is LNHDA and CDR2 is SQIVND (reference sequence). The CDR3 is CASSIVWTSGSEQFF. CDR3 nucleotides: TGTGCCAGTAGTATTGTGTGGACTAGCGGGAGTGAGCAGTTCTTC.

This rearrangement joins TRBV29-1 to TRBJ2-3, with D hard to call. The CDR3 is 13 amino acids. V lost 2 bases to trimming and J lost 2 bases, with 8 bases between them. CDR1 SQVTM and CDR2 ANQGSEA come from the germline V gene. DNA for the CDR3: TGCAGCGTTGAACCCATAAACACAGATACGCAGTATTTT. This translates into CSVEPINTDTQYF.

The gene calls are TRBV5-1 and TRBJ2-5; 7 positions match TRBD2. The CDR3 consists of 15 residues. Germline lookup yields CDR1 SGHRS and CDR2 YFSETQ. V was pared by 2 bases and J by 5 bases, with 9 bases of the junction left unmatched. CDR3 DNA sequence: TGCGCCAGCAGCTTTCCAGCGGGACTCGGGGAGACCCAGTACTTC. Translation: CASSFPAGLGETQYF.

The rearrangement uses TRBV10-3 and TRBJ2-5; perhaps TRBD1 as D (6 bases). Trimming took 0 bases from V and 4 from J, leaving 6 bases between them. The CDR3 covers 13 residues. CDR1 is ENHRY, CDR2 SYGVKD, per germline. The CDR3 loop is CAISESGGETQYF. In DNA form, the CDR3 reads TGTGCCATCAGTGAGTCAGGGGGAGAGACCCAGTACTTC.

The chain links TRBV27 to TRBJ2-5, with 8 bases identical to TRBD2. This CDR3 has 16 amino acids. Germline V lookup: CDR1 MNHEY, CDR2 SMNVEV (reference sequence). V lost 3 bases to trimming and J lost 5 bases; unmatched junction nucleotides: 11. In DNA form, the CDR3 reads TGTGCCAGCAGTTTCTCGTCCAGCGGGAGATGGGAGACCCAGTACTTC. This codes for CASSFSSSGRWETQYF.